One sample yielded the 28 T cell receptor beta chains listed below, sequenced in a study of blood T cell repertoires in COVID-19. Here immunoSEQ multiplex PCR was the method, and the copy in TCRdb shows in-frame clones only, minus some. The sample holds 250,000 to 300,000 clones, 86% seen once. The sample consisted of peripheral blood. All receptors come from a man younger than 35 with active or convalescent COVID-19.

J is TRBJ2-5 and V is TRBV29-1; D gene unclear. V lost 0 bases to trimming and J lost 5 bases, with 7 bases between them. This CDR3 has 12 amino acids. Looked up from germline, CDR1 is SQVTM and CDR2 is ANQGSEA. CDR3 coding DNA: TGCAGCGTTGAAGAGTTACGGGAGACCCAGTACTTC. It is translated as CSVEELRETQYF.

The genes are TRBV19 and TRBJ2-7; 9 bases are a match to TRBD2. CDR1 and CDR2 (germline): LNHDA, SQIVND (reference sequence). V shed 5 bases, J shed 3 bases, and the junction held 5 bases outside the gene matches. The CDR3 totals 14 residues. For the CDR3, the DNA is TGTGCCAGTAGTCTCAGGACTAGCGTCTACGAGCAGTACTTC. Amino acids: CASSLRTSVYEQYF. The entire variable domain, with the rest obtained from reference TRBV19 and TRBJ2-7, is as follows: DGGITQSPKYLFRKEGQNVTLSCEQNLNHDAMYWYRQDPGQGLRLIYYSQIVNDFQKGDIAEGYSVSREKKESFPLTVTSAQKNPTAFYLCASSLRTSVYEQYFGPGTRLTVT.

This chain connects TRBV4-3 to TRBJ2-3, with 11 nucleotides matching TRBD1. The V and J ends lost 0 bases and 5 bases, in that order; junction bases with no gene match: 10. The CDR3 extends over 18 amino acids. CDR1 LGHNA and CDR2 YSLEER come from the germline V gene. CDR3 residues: CASSQDRLDRGLGDTQYF. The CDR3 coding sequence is TGCGCCAGCAGCCAAGATCGGCTGGACAGGGGGCTCGGAGATACGCAGTATTTT.

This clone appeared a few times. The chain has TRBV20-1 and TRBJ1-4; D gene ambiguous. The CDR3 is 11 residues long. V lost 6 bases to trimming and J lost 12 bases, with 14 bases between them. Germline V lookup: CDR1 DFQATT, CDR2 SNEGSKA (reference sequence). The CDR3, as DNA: TGCAGTGCAGCCCCTGCGGGAGAACTGTTTTTT. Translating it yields CSAAPAGELFF.

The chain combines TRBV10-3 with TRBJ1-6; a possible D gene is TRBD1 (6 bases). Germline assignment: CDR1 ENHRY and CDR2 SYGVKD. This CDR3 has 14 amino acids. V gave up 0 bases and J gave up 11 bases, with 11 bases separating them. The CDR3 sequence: CAISESPGEAPLHF. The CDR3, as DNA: TGTGCCATCAGTGAGTCTCCAGGGGAAGCACCCCTCCACTTT.

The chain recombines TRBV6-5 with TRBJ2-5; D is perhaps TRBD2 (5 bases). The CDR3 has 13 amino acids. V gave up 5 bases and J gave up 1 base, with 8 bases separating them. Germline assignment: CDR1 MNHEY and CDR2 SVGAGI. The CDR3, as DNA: TGTGCCAGCAGTCGACTAATCCAAGAGACCCAGTACTTC. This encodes CASSRLIQETQYF.

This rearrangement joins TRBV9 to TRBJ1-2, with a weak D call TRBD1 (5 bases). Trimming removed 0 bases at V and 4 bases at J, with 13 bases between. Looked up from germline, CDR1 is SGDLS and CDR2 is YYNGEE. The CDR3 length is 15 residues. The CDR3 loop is CASSVDPDSLYGYTF. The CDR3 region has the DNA TGTGCCAGCAGCGTAGATCCCGACAGCCTCTATGGCTACACCTTC. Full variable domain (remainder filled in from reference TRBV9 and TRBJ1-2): DSGVTQTPKHLITATGQRVTLRCSPRSGDLSVYWYQQSLDQGLQFLIQYYNGEERAKGNILERFSAQQFPDLHSELNLSSLELGDSALYFCASSVDPDSLYGYTFGSGTRLTVV.

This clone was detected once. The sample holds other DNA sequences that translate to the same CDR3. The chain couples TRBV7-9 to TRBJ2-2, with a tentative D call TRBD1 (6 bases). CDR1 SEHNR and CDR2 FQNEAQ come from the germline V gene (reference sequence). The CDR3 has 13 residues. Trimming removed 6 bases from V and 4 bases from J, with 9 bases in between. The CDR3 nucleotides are TGTGCCAGCAGTTCACAGGGCACCGGGGAGCTGTTTTTT. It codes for CASSSQGTGELFF. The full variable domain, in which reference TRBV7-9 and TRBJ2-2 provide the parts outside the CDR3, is DTGVSQNPRHKITKRGQNVTFRCDPISEHNRLYWYRQTLGQGPEFLTYFQNEAQLEKSRLLSDRFSAERPKGSFSTLEIQRTEQGDSAMYLCASSSQGTGELFFGEGSRLTVL.

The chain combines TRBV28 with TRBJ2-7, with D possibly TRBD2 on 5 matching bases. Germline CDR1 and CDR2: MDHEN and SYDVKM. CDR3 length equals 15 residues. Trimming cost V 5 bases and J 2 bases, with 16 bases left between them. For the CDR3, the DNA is TGTGCCAGCAGTCCCCGGAGGCTTCAGGCCTACGAGCAGTACTTC. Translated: CASSPRRLQAYEQYF.

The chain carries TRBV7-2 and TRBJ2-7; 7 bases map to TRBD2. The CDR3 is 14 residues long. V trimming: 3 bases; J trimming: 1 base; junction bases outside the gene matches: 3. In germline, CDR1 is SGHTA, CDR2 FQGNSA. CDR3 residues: CASSFGLVSYEQYF. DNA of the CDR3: TGTGCCAGCAGCTTTGGACTAGTATCCTACGAGCAGTACTTC.

The CDR3 region is CASRQGPQNIQYF. DNA of the CDR3: TGTGCCAGTAGGCAGGGGCCCCAAAACATTCAGTACTTC. This rearrangement joins TRBV19 to TRBJ2-4; a possible D gene is TRBD1 (6 bases). The V end was cut by 6 bases, the J end by 5 bases, with 11 bases between. The CDR3 consists of 13 residues. Looked up from germline, CDR1 is LNHDA and CDR2 is SQIVND (reference sequence).

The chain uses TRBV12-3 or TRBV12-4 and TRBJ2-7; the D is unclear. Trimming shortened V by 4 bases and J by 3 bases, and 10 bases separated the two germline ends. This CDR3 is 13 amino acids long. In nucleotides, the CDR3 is TGTGCCAGCAGTTCTAGTGGTGTCTACGAGCAGTACTTC. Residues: CASSSSGVYEQYF.

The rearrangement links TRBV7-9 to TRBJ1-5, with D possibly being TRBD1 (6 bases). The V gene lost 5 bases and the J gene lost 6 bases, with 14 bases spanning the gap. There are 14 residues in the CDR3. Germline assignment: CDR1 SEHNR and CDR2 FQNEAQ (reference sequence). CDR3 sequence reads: CASSGQPYTQPQHF. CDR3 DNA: TGTGCCAGCAGCGGACAGCCCTACACTCAGCCCCAGCATTTT.

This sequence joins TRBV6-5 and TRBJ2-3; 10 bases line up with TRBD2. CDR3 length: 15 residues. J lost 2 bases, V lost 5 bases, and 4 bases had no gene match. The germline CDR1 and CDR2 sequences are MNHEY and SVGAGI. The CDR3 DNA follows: TGTGCCAGCAGTAGGACTAGCGGAACCACAGATACGCAGTATTTT. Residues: CASSRTSGTTDTQYF.

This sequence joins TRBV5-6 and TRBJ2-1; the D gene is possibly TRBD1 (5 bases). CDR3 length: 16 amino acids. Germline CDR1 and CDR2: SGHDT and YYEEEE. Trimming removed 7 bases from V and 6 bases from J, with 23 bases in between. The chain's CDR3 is CASSEIGAASLNEQFF. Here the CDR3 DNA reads TGTGCCAGCTCCGAGATTGGGGCCGCCTCGCTCAATGAGCAGTTCTTC.

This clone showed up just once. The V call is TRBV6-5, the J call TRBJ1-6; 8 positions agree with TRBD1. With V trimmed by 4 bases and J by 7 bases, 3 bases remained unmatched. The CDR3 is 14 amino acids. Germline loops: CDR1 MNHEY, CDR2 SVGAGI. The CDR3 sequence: CASSFDRGNSPLHF. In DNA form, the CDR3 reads TGTGCCAGCAGTTTCGACAGGGGCAATTCACCCCTCCACTTT.

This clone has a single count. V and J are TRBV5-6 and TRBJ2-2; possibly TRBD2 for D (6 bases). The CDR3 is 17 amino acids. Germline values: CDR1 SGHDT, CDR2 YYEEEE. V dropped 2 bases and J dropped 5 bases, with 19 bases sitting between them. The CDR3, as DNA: TGTGCCAGCAGCTTTGGAGGAGGTAGCGGAGCAACCGGGGAGCTGTTTTTT. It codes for CASSFGGGSGATGELFF.

The CDR3 here is CATSDGGLTAFF. CDR3 DNA sequence: TGTGCCACCAGTGATGGCGGATTGACAGCTTTCTTT. The chain joins TRBV24-1 to TRBJ1-1, with D unclear. Trimming left V 3 bases short and J 10 bases short, with 11 bases between. This CDR3 has 12 residues. The germline V gene encodes CDR1 KGHDR and CDR2 SFDVKD.

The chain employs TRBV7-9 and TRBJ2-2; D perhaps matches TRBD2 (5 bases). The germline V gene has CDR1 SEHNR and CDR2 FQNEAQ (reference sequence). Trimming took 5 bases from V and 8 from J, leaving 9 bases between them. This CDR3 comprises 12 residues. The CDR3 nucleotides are TGTGCCAGCAGCCCTACGGGAGGGGAGCTGTTTTTT. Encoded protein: CASSPTGGELFF. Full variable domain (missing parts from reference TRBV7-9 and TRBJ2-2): DTGVSQNPRHKITKRGQNVTFRCDPISEHNRLYWYRQTLGQGPEFLTYFQNEAQLEKSRLLSDRFSAERPKGSFSTLEIQRTEQGDSAMYLCASSPTGGELFFGEGSRLTVL.

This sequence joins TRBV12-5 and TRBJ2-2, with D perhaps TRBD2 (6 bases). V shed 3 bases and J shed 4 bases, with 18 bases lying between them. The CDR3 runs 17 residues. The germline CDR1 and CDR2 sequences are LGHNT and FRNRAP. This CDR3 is CASGFLLGGEVTGELFF. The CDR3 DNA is TGTGCTAGTGGTTTCCTACTGGGGGGAGAGGTCACCGGGGAGCTGTTTTTT.

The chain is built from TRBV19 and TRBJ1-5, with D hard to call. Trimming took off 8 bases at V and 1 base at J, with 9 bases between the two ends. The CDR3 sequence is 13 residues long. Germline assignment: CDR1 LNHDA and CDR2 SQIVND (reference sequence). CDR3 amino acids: CASATGSNQPQHF. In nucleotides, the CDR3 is TGTGCCAGTGCCACGGGGAGCAATCAGCCCCAGCATTTT.

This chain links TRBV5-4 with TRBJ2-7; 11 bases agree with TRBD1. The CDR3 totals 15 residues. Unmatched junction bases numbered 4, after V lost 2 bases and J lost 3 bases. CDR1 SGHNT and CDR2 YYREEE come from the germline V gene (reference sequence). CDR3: CASSFGGTGGYEQYF. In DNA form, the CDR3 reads TGTGCCAGCAGCTTCGGTGGGACAGGGGGCTACGAGCAGTACTTC. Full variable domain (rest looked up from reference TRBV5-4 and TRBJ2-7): ETGVTQSPTHLIKTRGQQVTLRCSSQSGHNTVSWYQQALGQGPQFIFQYYREEENGRGNFPPRFSGLQFPNYSSELNVNALELDDSALYLCASSFGGTGGYEQYFGPGTRLTVT.

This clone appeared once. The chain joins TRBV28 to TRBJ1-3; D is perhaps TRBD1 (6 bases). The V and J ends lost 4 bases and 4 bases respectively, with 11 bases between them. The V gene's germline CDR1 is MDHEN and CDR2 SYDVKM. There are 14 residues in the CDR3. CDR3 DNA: TGTGCCAGCAGTTGGACAGTGGCCGGAAACACCATATATTTT. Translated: CASSWTVAGNTIYF.

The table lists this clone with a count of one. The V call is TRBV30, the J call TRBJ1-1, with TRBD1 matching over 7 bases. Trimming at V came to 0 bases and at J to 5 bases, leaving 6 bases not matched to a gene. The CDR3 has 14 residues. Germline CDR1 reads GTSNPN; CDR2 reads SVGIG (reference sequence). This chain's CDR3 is CAWSVQGGRTEAFF. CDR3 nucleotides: TGTGCCTGGAGTGTACAAGGGGGCCGGACTGAAGCTTTCTTT.

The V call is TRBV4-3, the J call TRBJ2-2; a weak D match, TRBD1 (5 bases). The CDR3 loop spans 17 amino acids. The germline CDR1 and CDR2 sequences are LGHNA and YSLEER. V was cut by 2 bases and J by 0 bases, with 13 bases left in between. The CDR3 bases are TGCGCCAGCAGCCAACTACTCTTAGGGGCGAACACCGGGGAGCTGTTTTTT. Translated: CASSQLLLGANTGELFF.

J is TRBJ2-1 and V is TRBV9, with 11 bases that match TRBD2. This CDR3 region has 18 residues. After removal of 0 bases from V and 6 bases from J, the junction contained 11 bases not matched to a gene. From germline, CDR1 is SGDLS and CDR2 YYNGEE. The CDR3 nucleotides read TGTGCCAGCAGCGTAGCCCTGCCCCTGACTAGCGGGGTCAATGAGCAGTTCTTC. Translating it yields CASSVALPLTSGVNEQFF.

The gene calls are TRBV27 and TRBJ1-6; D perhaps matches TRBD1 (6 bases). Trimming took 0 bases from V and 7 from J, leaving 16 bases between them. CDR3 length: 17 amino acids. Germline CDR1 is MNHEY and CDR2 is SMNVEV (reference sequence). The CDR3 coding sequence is TGTGCCAGCAGTTTATCTGTAGGACAGTGGCAAAATTCACCCCTCCACTTT. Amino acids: CASSLSVGQWQNSPLHF.

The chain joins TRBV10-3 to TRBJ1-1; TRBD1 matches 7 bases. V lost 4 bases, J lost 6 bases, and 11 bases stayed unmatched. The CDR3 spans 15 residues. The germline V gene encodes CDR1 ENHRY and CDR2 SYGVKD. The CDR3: CAISVFDRTGAEAFF. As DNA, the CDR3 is TGTGCCATCAGTGTTTTTGACAGGACAGGCGCTGAAGCTTTCTTT.